The clone carrying this T cell receptor beta chain appeared many times. Its antigen is unidentified. This record belongs to a study of T cells in Graves' hyperthyroidism and ophthalmopathy. The investigators amplified TCR beta CDR3 regions from RNA transcripts. HTBI primers were used for first-round RT-PCR of the TCR CDR3. TCRdb recomputed calls from the multiplex PCR reads with MiXCR, one row per CDR3 protein. Altogether fewer than 350,000 distinct CDR3 sequences are present, 10% to 15% being singletons, with the ten largest covering more than 7.5%. Disease duration under 2 months; hyperthyroidism patients were aged 18 to 65. When hyperthyroidism was first diagnosed, the blood sample was taken, preceding any ophthalmopathy symptoms. Study-level results: Prediction of ophthalmopathy progression came a median around 6 months pre-onset. Peripheral blood also featured most of the thyroid clonotypes expanded above 0.001.

The CDR3 runs 14 residues. Germline loops: CDR1 GTSNPN, CDR2 SVGIG (reference sequence). With 3 bases removed from V and 0 bases from J, the gap between germline ends came to 9 bases. V usage is TRBV30 and J usage is TRBJ2-1; D gene unclear. The sample taken for sequencing was blood. This sequence was found in a woman in her 30s with Graves' hyperthyroidism that later progressed to Graves' ophthalmopathy. For the CDR3, the DNA is TGTGCCTGGAGCGGAGTGAGCTCCTACAATGAGCAGTTCTTC. Translated, it gives CAWSGVSSYNEQFF.